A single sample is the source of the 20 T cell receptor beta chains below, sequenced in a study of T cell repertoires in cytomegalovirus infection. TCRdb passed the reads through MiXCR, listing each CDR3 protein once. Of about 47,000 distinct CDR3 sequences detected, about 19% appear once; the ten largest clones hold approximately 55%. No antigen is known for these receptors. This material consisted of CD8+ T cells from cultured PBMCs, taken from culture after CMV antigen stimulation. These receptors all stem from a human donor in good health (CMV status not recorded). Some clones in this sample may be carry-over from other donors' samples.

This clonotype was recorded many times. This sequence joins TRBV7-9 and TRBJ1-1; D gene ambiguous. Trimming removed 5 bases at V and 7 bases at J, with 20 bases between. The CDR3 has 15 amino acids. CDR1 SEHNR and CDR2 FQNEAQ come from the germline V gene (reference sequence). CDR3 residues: CASSQSRTGGIEAFF. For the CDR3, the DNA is TGTGCCAGCAGCCAGAGCCGGACCGGCGGCATTGAAGCTTTCTTT.

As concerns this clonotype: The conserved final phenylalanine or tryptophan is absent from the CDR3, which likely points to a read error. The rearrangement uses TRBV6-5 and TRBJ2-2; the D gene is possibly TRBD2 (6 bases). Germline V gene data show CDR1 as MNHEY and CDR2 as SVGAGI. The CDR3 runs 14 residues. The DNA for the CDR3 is TGTGCCAACAGTTACCGGCGGGGCCCCGGGGAGCTGTTTTCT. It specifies CANSYRRGPGELFS.

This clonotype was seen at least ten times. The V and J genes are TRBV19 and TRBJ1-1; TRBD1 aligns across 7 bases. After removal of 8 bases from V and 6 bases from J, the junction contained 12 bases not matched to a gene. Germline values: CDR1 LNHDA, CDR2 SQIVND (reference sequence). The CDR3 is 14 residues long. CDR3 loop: CASGLGGGSAEAFF. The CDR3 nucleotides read TGTGCCAGTGGGCTAGGGGGCGGGAGCGCTGAAGCTTTCTTT.

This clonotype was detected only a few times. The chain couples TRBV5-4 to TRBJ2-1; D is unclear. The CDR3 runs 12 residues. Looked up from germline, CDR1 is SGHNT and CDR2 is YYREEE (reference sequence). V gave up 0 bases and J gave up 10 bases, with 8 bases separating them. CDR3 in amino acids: CASSLASEEQFF. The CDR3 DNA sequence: TGTGCCAGCAGCTTGGCCTCGGAAGAGCAGTTCTTC.

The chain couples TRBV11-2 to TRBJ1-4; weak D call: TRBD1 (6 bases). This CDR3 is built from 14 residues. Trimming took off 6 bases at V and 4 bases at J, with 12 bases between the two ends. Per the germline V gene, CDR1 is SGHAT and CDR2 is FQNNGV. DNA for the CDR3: TGTGCCAGCAGAAGGACAGCGCGTAATGAAAAACTGTTTTTT. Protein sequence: CASRRTARNEKLFF.

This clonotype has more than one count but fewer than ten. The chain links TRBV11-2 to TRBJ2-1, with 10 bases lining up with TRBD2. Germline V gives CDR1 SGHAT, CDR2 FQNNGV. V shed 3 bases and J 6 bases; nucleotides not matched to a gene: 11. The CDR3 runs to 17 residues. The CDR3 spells CASSFSSGRAQGNEQFF. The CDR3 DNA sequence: TGTGCCAGCAGCTTCTCCAGCGGGAGGGCCCAGGGCAATGAGCAGTTCTTC.

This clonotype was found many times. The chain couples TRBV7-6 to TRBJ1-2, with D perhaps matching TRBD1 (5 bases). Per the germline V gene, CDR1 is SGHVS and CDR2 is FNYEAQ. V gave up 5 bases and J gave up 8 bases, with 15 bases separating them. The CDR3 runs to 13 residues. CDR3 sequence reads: CASSPGSLLGYTF. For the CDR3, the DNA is TGTGCCAGCAGCCCAGGGTCCCTATTAGGCTACACCTTC. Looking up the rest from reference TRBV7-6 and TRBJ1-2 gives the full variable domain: GAGVSQSPRYKVTKRGQDVALRCDPISGHVSLYWYRQALGQGPEFLTYFNYEAQQDKSGLPNDRFSAERPEGSISTLTIQRTEQRDSAMYRCASSPGSLLGYTFGSGTRLTVV.

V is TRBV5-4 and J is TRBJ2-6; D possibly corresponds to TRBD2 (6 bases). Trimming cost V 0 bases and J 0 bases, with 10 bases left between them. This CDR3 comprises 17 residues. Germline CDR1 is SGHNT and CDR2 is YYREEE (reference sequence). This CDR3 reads CASSLGLGGSGANVLTF. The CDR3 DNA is TGTGCCAGCAGCTTGGGGCTGGGGGGCTCTGGGGCCAACGTCCTGACTTTC.

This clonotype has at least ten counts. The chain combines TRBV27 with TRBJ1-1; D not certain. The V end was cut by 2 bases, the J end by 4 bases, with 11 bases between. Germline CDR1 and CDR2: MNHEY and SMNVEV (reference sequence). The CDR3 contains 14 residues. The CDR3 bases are TGTGCCAGCAGTTTAGGTCCCCGGCCCACTGAAGCTTTCTTT. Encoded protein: CASSLGPRPTEAFF.

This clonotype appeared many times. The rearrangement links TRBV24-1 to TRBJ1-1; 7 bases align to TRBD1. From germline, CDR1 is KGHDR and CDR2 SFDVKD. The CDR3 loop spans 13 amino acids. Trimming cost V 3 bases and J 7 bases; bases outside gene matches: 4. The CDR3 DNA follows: TGTGCCACCAGTGATCAACAGGGGAATGAAGCTTTCTTT. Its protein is CATSDQQGNEAFF.

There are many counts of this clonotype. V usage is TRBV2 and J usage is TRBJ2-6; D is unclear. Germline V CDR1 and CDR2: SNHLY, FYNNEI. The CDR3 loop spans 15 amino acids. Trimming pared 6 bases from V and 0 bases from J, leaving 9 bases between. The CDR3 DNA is TGTGCCAGCAGCCTTGGAGCCTCTGGGGCCAACGTCCTGACTTTC. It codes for CASSLGASGANVLTF. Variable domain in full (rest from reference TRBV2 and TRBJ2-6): EPEVTQTPSHQVTQMGQEVILRCVPISNHLYFYWYRQILGQKVEFLVSFYNNEISEKSEIFDDQFSVERPDGSNFTLKIRSTKLEDSAMYFCASSLGASGANVLTFGAGSRLTVL.

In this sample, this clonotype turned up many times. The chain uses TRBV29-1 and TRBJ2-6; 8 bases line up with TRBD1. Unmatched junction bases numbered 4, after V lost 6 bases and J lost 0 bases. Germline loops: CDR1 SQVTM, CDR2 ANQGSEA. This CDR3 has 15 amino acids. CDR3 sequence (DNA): TGCAGCGTCGGACAGGGAGGCTCTGGGGCCAACGTCCTGACTTTC. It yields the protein CSVGQGGSGANVLTF.

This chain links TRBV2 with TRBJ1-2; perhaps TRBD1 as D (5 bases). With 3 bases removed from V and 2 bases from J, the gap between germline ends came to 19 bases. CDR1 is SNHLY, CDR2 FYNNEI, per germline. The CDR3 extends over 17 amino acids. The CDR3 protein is CASSEDWTPNSNYGYTF. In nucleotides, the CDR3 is TGTGCCAGCAGTGAGGATTGGACACCGAATTCGAACTATGGCTACACCTTC.

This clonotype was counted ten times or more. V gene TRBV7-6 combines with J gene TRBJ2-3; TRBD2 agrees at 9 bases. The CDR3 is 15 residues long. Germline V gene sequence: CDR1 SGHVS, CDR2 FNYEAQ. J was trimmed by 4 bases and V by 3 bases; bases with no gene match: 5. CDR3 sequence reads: CASSFEREDADTQYF. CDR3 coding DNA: TGTGCCAGCAGCTTTGAGCGGGAGGATGCAGATACGCAGTATTTT.

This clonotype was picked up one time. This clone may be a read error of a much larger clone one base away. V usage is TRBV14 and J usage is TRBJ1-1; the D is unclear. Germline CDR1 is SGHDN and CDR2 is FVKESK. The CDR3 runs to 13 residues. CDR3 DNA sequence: TGTGTCAGCAGCCAAGATTGGCAGCGGGAAGCTTTCTTT. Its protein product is CVSSQDWQREAFF.

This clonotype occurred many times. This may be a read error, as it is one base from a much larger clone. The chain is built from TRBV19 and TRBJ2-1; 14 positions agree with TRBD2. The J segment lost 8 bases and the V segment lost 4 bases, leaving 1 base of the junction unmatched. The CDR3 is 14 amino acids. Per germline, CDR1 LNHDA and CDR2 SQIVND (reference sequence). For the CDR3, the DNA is TGTGCCAGTAGTAAGGGACTAGCGGGAGATGAGCAGTTCTTC. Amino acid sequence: CASSKGLAGDEQFF.

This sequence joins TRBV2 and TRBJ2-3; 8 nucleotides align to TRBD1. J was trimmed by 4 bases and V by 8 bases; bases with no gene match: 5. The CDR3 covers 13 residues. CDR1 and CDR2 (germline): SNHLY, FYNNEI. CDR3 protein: CASGGTGSDTQYF. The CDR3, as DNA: TGTGCCAGCGGTGGGACAGGATCAGATACGCAGTATTTT.

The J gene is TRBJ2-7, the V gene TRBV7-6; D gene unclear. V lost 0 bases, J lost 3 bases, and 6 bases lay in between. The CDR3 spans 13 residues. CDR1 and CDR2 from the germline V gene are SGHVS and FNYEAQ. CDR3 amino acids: CASSLAGLYEQYF. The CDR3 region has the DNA TGTGCCAGCAGCTTAGCCGGCCTCTACGAGCAGTACTTC.

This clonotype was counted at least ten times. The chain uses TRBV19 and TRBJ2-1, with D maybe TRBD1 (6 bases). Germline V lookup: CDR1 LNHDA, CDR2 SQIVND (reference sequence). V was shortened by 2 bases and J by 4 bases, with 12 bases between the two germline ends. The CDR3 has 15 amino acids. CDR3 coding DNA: TGTGCCAGTAGTATAAGCAGGGGTCCTTACAATGAGCAGTTCTTC. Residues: CASSISRGPYNEQFF.

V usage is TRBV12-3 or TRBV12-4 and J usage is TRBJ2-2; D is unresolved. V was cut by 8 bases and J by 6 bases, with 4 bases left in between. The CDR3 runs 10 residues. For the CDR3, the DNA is TGTGCCAGCGGGGCCGGGGAGCTGTTTTTT. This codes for CASGAGELFF.